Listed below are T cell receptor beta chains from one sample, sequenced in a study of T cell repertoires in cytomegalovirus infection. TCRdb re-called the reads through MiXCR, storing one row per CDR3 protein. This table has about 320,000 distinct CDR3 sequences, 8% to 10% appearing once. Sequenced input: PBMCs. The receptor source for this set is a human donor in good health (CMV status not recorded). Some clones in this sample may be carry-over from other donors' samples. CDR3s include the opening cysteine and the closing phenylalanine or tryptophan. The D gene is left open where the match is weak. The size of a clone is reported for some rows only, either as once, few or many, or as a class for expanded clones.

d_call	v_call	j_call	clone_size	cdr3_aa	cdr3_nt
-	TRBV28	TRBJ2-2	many	CASSSGGVGGELFF	TGTGCCAGCAGCTCGGGGGGCGTTGGCGGGGAGCTGTTTTTT
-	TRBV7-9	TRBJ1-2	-	CASSLRRTADYGYTF	TGTGCCAGCAGCTTACGACGGACAGCGGACTATGGCTACACCTTC
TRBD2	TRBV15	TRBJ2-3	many	CATSREGALAGGSGRTQYF	TGTGCCACCAGCAGAGAAGGAGCGCTAGCGGGGGGAAGCGGACGTACGCAGTATTTT
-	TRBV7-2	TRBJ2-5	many	CASSFLGVRETQYF	TGTGCCAGCAGCTTTTTGGGGGTACGGGAGACCCAGTACTTC
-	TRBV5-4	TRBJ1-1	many	CASSYFQYRAQDQAFF	TGTGCCAGCAGCTATTTTCAGTACCGGGCCCAGGATCAAGCTTTCTTT
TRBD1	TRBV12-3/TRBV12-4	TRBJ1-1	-	CASTRQGGDTEAFF	TGTGCCAGCACCCGACAGGGGGGCGACACTGAAGCTTTCTTT
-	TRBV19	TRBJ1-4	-	CASNPGLYGYEKLFF	TGTGCCAGTAATCCCGGGCTATACGGGTATGAAAAACTGTTTTTT
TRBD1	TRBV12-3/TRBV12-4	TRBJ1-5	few	CASSLGDRAFRSNQPQHF	TGTGCCAGCAGTTTGGGAGACAGGGCCTTCCGAAGCAATCAGCCCCAGCATTTT
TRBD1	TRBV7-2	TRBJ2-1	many	CASSPGQGAQWFF	TGTGCCAGCAGCCCCGGACAGGGGGCACAATGGTTCTTC
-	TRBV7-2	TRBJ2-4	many	CASSSPFGSGGLAKNIQYF	TGTGCCAGCAGCTCGCCTTTTGGTAGCGGAGGCCTAGCCAAAAACATTCAGTACTTC
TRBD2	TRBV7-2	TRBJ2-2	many	CASSSIAGGPTGELFF	TGTGCCAGCAGCTCCATAGCGGGAGGCCCCACCGGGGAGCTGTTTTTT